These 24 T cell receptor beta chains came from one sample sequenced in a study of beta chain features in type 1 diabetes. Every bit of the isolated RNA underwent reverse transcription, so sequencing read expressed TCRB transcripts. This table comes from immunoSEQ multiplex PCR, and its TCRdb copy is limited to in-frame clones, with some not included. The table records 850,000 to 900,000 clones, about a sixth of them present only once. Sequenced input: naive CD4+ T cells from blood. The receptors were sampled from a woman aged 18-29 years in good health.

The chain uses TRBV2 and TRBJ2-5, with no clear D. V shed 7 bases and J shed 1 base, with 7 bases lying between them. The CDR3 has 12 amino acids. The germline V gene encodes CDR1 SNHLY and CDR2 FYNNEI. CDR3 sequence reads: CASTGSQETQYF. The DNA for the CDR3 is TGTGCCAGCACGGGCAGCCAAGAGACCCAGTACTTC. The full variable domain, with the rest looked up from reference TRBV2 and TRBJ2-5, is EPEVTQTPSHQVTQMGQEVILRCVPISNHLYFYWYRQILGQKVEFLVSFYNNEISEKSEIFDDQFSVERPDGSNFTLKIRSTKLEDSAMYFCASTGSQETQYFGPGTRLLVL.

The CDR3 DNA follows: TGTGCCAGCAGCGTAGCTCAGGGATCGGGAAACACCATATATTTT. Its protein is CASSVAQGSGNTIYF. This rearrangement joins TRBV9 to TRBJ1-3; perhaps TRBD1 as D (5 bases). V was cut by 0 bases and J by 4 bases, with 11 bases left in between. The CDR3 is 15 amino acids. Germline loops: CDR1 SGDLS, CDR2 YYNGEE. The full variable domain, with the rest looked up from reference TRBV9 and TRBJ1-3, is DSGVTQTPKHLITATGQRVTLRCSPRSGDLSVYWYQQSLDQGLQFLIQYYNGEERAKGNILERFSAQQFPDLHSELNLSSLELGDSALYFCASSVAQGSGNTIYFGEGSWLTVV.

In its sample, this clone was seen a few times. The rearrangement uses TRBV19 and TRBJ2-1, with 7 bases matching TRBD2. V lost 5 bases and J lost 0; bases outside the gene matches: 10. The length of the CDR3 is 17 residues. The V gene's germline CDR1 is LNHDA and CDR2 SQIVND (reference sequence). The CDR3 nucleotides read TGTGCCAGTAGTGCCCCCGGAACTAGCGACTCCTACAATGAGCAGTTCTTC. This encodes CASSAPGTSDSYNEQFF.

The rearrangement joins TRBV9 to TRBJ2-3; 9 bases map to TRBD2. This CDR3 region has 17 residues. V was clipped by 0 bases and J by 7 bases; unmatched bases: 12. The V gene's germline CDR1 is SGDLS and CDR2 YYNGEE. CDR3 protein: CASSVGVLIAGDNTQYF. The DNA for the CDR3 is TGTGCCAGCAGCGTAGGGGTCCTAATAGCGGGAGATAATACGCAGTATTTT. The variable domain in full, completed from reference TRBV9 and TRBJ2-3, reads DSGVTQTPKHLITATGQRVTLRCSPRSGDLSVYWYQQSLDQGLQFLIQYYNGEERAKGNILERFSAQQFPDLHSELNLSSLELGDSALYFCASSVGVLIAGDNTQYFGPGTRLTVL.

This clone has more than one count but fewer than ten. The chain employs TRBV19 and TRBJ2-4; unclear D gene. The CDR3 extends over 16 amino acids. Germline loops: CDR1 LNHDA, CDR2 SQIVND (reference sequence). V was shortened by 9 bases and J by 0 bases, with 18 bases between the two germline ends. CDR3 region: CASPHQGALAKNIQYF. CDR3 nucleotides: TGTGCCAGCCCCCATCAAGGAGCTCTAGCCAAAAACATTCAGTACTTC.

The chain employs TRBV7-2 and TRBJ2-1; TRBD2 agrees at 7 bases. The length of the CDR3 is 15 residues. In germline, CDR1 is SGHTA, CDR2 FQGNSA. The V and J ends lost 2 bases and 3 bases, in that order; junction bases with no gene match: 4. CDR3: CASSLTSSGYNEQFF. In nucleotides, the CDR3 is TGTGCCAGCAGCTTAACCTCTAGCGGCTACAATGAGCAGTTCTTC.

The chain uses TRBV7-2 and TRBJ2-7; TRBD2 is a possible D gene (5 bases). Trimming stripped 6 bases from V and 2 bases from J, with 11 bases between. CDR1 and CDR2 from the germline V gene are SGHTA and FQGNSA. The CDR3 totals 13 residues. The CDR3 reads CASSQVGAYEQYF. The CDR3, as DNA: TGTGCCAGCAGTCAAGTCGGGGCCTACGAGCAGTACTTC.

This clone was counted between two and nine times. The sample holds other DNA sequences that translate to the same CDR3. The chain employs TRBV25-1 and TRBJ2-2; TRBD1 is a possible D gene (5 bases). CDR1 and CDR2 from the germline V gene are MGHDK and SYGVNS. This CDR3 has 14 residues. Between the trimmed V and J ends, which lost 4 bases and 2 bases, there was a span of 8 bases. This chain's CDR3 is CASSGQGNTGELFF. In DNA form, the CDR3 reads TGTGCCAGCAGTGGGCAGGGTAACACCGGGGAGCTGTTTTTT.

This chain connects TRBV28 to TRBJ1-2, with TRBD1 matching over 8 bases. This CDR3 has 13 residues. The germline gives CDR1 MDHEN, CDR2 SYDVKM. Trimming cost V 7 bases and J 6 bases; bases outside gene matches: 7. The CDR3 nucleotides are TGTGCCAGCACCACGACAGGGGTTAATGGCTACACCTTC. This gives the protein CASTTTGVNGYTF.

V gene TRBV5-6 combines with J gene TRBJ2-7; D is unresolved. The CDR3 extends over 12 amino acids. Trimming stripped 4 bases from V and 5 bases from J, with 10 bases between. Germline lookup yields CDR1 SGHDT and CDR2 YYEEEE. The CDR3: CASSLRFDEQYF. As DNA, the CDR3 is TGTGCCAGCAGCCTCCGCTTCGACGAGCAGTACTTC.

This clone appeared a few times. This chain joins TRBV6-1 and TRBJ1-4, with TRBD1 as a possible D gene (5 bases). Trimming removed 4 bases at V and 8 bases at J, with 26 bases between. Germline assignment: CDR1 MNHNS and CDR2 SASEGT. The CDR3 covers 18 residues. DNA of the CDR3: TGTGCCAGCAGTGCCCGCAGGGCCGGCGCACCCGATCTGGAAAAACTGTTTTTT. Its protein is CASSARRAGAPDLEKLFF.

This clone was observed a few times. The chain has TRBV6-1 and TRBJ1-5; TRBD1 is a possible D gene (5 bases). Germline CDR1 reads MNHNS; CDR2 reads SASEGT. The V end lost 6 bases, the J end lost 0 bases, and 12 bases lay between the germline ends. The CDR3 covers 15 residues. The CDR3 region has the DNA TGTGCCAGCAGCGAGGGACGGTATAGCAATCAGCCCCAGCATTTT. Translating gives CASSEGRYSNQPQHF.

The chain couples TRBV7-9 to TRBJ2-7; tentative D call: TRBD2 (6 bases). The CDR3 runs 14 residues. Per germline, CDR1 SEHNR and CDR2 FQNEAQ (reference sequence). Trimming left V 8 bases short and J 4 bases short, with 18 bases between. This CDR3 reads CASGKGGIVYEQYF. CDR3 DNA sequence: TGTGCCAGCGGGAAAGGAGGGATCGTATACGAGCAGTACTTC.

CDR3 amino acids: CASSMSSGRNSYNEQFF. The CDR3 DNA is TGTGCCAGCAGTATGAGTAGCGGGCGTAACTCCTACAATGAGCAGTTCTTC. The chain uses TRBV27 and TRBJ2-1; 7 bases map to TRBD2. Germline CDR1 MNHEY, CDR2 SMNVEV (reference sequence). The CDR3 length is 17 residues. Trimming cost V 5 bases and J 0 bases; bases outside gene matches: 10.

This clone was counted only a few times. This chain uses TRBV5-1 with TRBJ2-1; the D is unclear. From germline, CDR1 is SGHRS and CDR2 YFSETQ. V lost 4 bases and J lost 6, with 11 bases in between. The CDR3 runs to 13 residues. CDR3 DNA: TGCGCCAGCAGCGAGCTCGTATCCAATGAGCAGTTCTTC. Translated: CASSELVSNEQFF.

For this clone: The sample has other DNA sequences that encode this CDR3 too. This chain links TRBV9 with TRBJ2-5, with 8 nucleotides matching TRBD1. The CDR3 extends over 13 amino acids. Per the germline V gene, CDR1 is SGDLS and CDR2 is YYNGEE. The ends lost 4 bases at V and 2 bases at J; junction bases unmatched: 1. The CDR3: CASSTGGQETQYF. In DNA, the CDR3 is TGTGCCAGCAGCACAGGGGGGCAAGAGACCCAGTACTTC.

V is TRBV21-1 and J is TRBJ2-4; whether TRBD2, the table's D call, matches the DNA was not checked. TRBV21-1 is noted as a pseudogene. This CDR3 is 17 amino acids long. The CDR3 protein is CASSTLGEGLAKNIQYF. DNA of the CDR3: TGTGCCAGCAGTACGTTGGGGGAGGGGTTGGCCAAAAACATTCAGTACTTC.

The rearrangement uses TRBV18 and TRBJ2-5; D unresolved. The V gene's germline CDR1 is KGHSH and CDR2 LQKENI. The CDR3 totals 14 residues. The V end was cut by 3 bases, the J end by 1 base, with 9 bases between. The CDR3 nucleotides read TGTGCCAGCTCACCCGTAGGCGCCCAAGAGACCCAGTACTTC. Translating gives CASSPVGAQETQYF.

Notes on this clone: This sample also contains other DNA sequences that code for the same CDR3. The chain combines TRBV4-3 with TRBJ2-5; D is unclear. The V gene's germline CDR1 is LGHNA and CDR2 YSLEER. Trimming cost V 0 bases and J 5 bases, with 7 bases left between them. The CDR3 has 13 residues. The CDR3 protein is CASSQEVSETQYF. The CDR3, as DNA: TGCGCCAGCAGCCAAGAGGTATCGGAGACCCAGTACTTC.

About this clone: Other DNA sequences in this specimen translate into the identical CDR3. The V and J genes are TRBV15 and TRBJ2-5; D uncertain. Germline CDR1 and CDR2: LNHNV and YYDKDF (reference sequence). V gave up 0 bases and J gave up 4 bases, with 3 bases separating them. The CDR3 has 12 residues. The DNA of the CDR3 is TGTGCCACCAGCAGAGATGGAGAGACCCAGTACTTC. The encoded protein is CATSRDGETQYF.

This clone was observed a handful of times. The chain joins TRBV11-2 to TRBJ2-3, with D unclear. Germline V gene data show CDR1 as SGHAT and CDR2 as FQNNGV. The CDR3 runs to 13 residues. V was clipped by 6 bases and J by 1 base, with 8 bases between them. CDR3 sequence reads: CASSQRGTDTQYF. CDR3 bases: TGTGCCAGCAGTCAAAGAGGCACAGATACGCAGTATTTT.

Only a few counts were recorded for this clone. The V gene is TRBV7-2, the J gene TRBJ2-7; D may match TRBD1 or TRBD2 (6 bases each). CDR1 and CDR2 from the germline V gene are SGHTA and FQGNSA. Trimming left V 0 bases short and J 4 bases short, with 19 bases between. This CDR3 contains 17 residues. Here the CDR3 DNA reads TGTGCCAGCAGCTTAGCGGCGGGGCACAGGGCCTCATACGAGCAGTACTTC. Translation: CASSLAAGHRASYEQYF.

CDR3 amino acids: CASREHGNTGELFF. CDR3 in DNA: TGTGCCAGCAGGGAACATGGGAACACCGGGGAGCTGTTTTTT. This chain links TRBV7-9 with TRBJ2-2; D is uncertain. Trimming took off 6 bases at V and 1 base at J, with 9 bases between the two ends. CDR1 is SEHNR, CDR2 FQNEAQ, per germline (reference sequence). This CDR3 is 14 amino acids long.

As DNA, the CDR3 is TGTGCCAGCAGCTTGGATGTCAGGGTCGGGACTGAAGCTTTCTTT. Its protein is CASSLDVRVGTEAFF. The chain links TRBV5-4 to TRBJ1-1, with D perhaps TRBD1 (5 bases). Germline CDR1 SGHNT, CDR2 YYREEE (reference sequence). CDR3 length: 15 residues. V lost 0 bases and J 5 bases, leaving 14 bases between the germline ends.